These 10 T cell receptor beta chains share one sample of origin, sequenced in a study of shared clonotypes between healthy human individuals. The naive CD8 fraction comprised CD45RO-negative cells positively selected for CCR7 and excluded terminally differentiated effector memory CD45RA+ cells. Using immunoSEQ multiplex PCR, the repertoire was profiled, and TCRdb retains in-frame clones only, with some absent. The sample holds around 600,000 clones, 85% to 95% seen once. Sample: naive CD8+ T cells sorted from blood. The receptors derive from a woman in her twenties or thirties in good health.

Only one count was recorded for this clone. The V gene is TRBV7-2, the J gene TRBJ2-7; 12 bases match TRBD2. V dropped 3 bases and J dropped 2; count of bases not matched to a gene: 2. Germline V CDR1 and CDR2: SGHTA, FQGNSA. The CDR3 has 15 residues. In nucleotides, the CDR3 is TGTGCCAGCAGCTTCGGACTAGCGGGGACCTACGAGCAGTACTTC. Protein sequence: CASSFGLAGTYEQYF.

The rearrangement links TRBV11-2 to TRBJ2-2; D is unclear. Per the germline V gene, CDR1 is SGHAT and CDR2 is FQNNGV. V was trimmed by 1 base and J by 4 bases, leaving 4 bases between them. This CDR3 region has 13 residues. Here the CDR3 DNA reads TGTGCCAGCAGCTTAGGGCGCACCGGGGAGCTGTTTTTT. This sequence encodes CASSLGRTGELFF.

The rearrangement links TRBV9 to TRBJ2-3; D may be TRBD1 (6 bases). Germline V gives CDR1 SGDLS, CDR2 YYNGEE. V shed 5 bases and J shed 3 bases, with 10 bases lying between them. This CDR3 contains 13 residues. The DNA for the CDR3 is TGTGCCAGCAGACAGGGTTTGACAGATACGCAGTATTTT. Its translation is CASRQGLTDTQYF.

The chain carries TRBV28 and TRBJ2-3; TRBD2 aligns across 8 bases. The CDR3 length is 14 residues. In germline, CDR1 is MDHEN, CDR2 SYDVKM. Losses at the gene ends were 3 bases for V and 6 bases for J; bases not matched to a gene: 5. CDR3 region: CASSLGLGIDTQYF. The CDR3 DNA sequence: TGTGCCAGCAGTTTGGGACTAGGAATCGATACGCAGTATTTT.

The rearrangement joins TRBV10-3 to TRBJ2-7; TRBD2 matches 9 bases. V dropped 8 bases and J dropped 5; count of bases not matched to a gene: 13. The CDR3 loop spans 15 amino acids. In germline, CDR1 is ENHRY, CDR2 SYGVKD. The CDR3 protein is CAIGGGREGLNEQYF. In nucleotides, the CDR3 is TGTGCCATCGGAGGTGGGCGGGAGGGCCTTAACGAGCAGTACTTC.

CDR3 bases: TGTGCCAGCAGCCCTGGGGACAGGGGGCCCACCGGGGAGCTGTTTTTT. Its translation: CASSPGDRGPTGELFF. This rearrangement joins TRBV5-4 to TRBJ2-2, with 12 bases identical to TRBD1. Losses at the gene ends were 4 bases for V and 4 bases for J; bases not matched to a gene: 5. CDR1 is SGHNT, CDR2 YYREEE, per germline (reference sequence). The CDR3 contains 16 residues.

The chain uses TRBV4-2 and TRBJ1-3; 8 bases agree with TRBD1. Looked up from germline, CDR1 is LGHNA and CDR2 is YNFKEQ. The ends lost 4 bases at V and 3 bases at J; junction bases unmatched: 17. The CDR3 loop spans 19 amino acids. As DNA, the CDR3 is TGTGCCAGCAGCCCCTATCCAGGGGGCGAAAATATAGATGGAAACACCATATATTTT. Translation gives CASSPYPGGENIDGNTIYF.

This chain connects TRBV4-1 to TRBJ1-1; D gene uncertain. Trimming removed 2 bases at V and 0 bases at J, with 16 bases between. The CDR3 loop spans 17 amino acids. CDR1 is MGHRA, CDR2 YSYEKL, per germline. CDR3 bases: TGCGCCAGCAGCCAACCCCCAGGCCGGGGTCTGAACACTGAAGCTTTCTTT. This codes for CASSQPPGRGLNTEAFF.

The CDR3 DNA follows: TGTGCCTGGAGTGGGCTTGGGACAGGGACCCACGAGCAGTACTTC. Residues: CAWSGLGTGTHEQYF. This sequence joins TRBV30 and TRBJ2-7, with TRBD1 matching 9 bases. Germline CDR1 and CDR2: GTSNPN and SVGIG (reference sequence). This CDR3 has 15 amino acids. With V trimmed by 1 base and J by 5 bases, 9 bases remained unmatched. The variable domain in full, completed from reference TRBV30 and TRBJ2-7, reads SQTIHQWPATLVQPVGSPLSLECTVEGTSNPNLYWYRQAAGRGLQLLFYSVGIGQISSEVPQNLSASRPQDRQFILSSKKLLLSDSGFYLCAWSGLGTGTHEQYFGPGTRLTVT.

The J gene is TRBJ2-1, the V gene TRBV2; 12 bases align to TRBD2. Per germline, CDR1 SNHLY and CDR2 FYNNEI. V gave up 8 bases and J gave up 9 bases; unmatched junction bases: 2. The CDR3 totals 12 residues. Here the CDR3 DNA reads TGTGCCAGCCTAGCGGGAGGGCTTGAGCAGTTCTTC. This sequence encodes CASLAGGLEQFF.